This T cell receptor (beta chain) was identified during a study of shared clonotypes between healthy human individuals. Study conclusions and caveats: The researchers took only blood, and tissue repertoires probably look different.

Original data processing: ImmunoSEQ yielded junction-only sequences lacking quality scores, so filtering differed. The protocol was immunoSEQ multiplex PCR, while the TCRdb copy is restricted to in-frame clones and leaves out a portion. The DNA was the basis for D and trimming; V, J and clone size are from that table. Among roughly 810,000 clones, approximately 97% were seen once, and the ten largest hold about 0.25%. As defined, naive CD8 cells were CD45RO-negative and positively selected for CCR7, with terminally differentiated effector memory CD45RA+ cells excluded. Study donors comprised healthy, HIV-negative adults devoid of recent acute infection or vaccination. CDR1 is KGHSH, CDR2 LQKENI, per germline. The CDR3 has 14 residues. V shed 5 bases, J shed 4 bases, and the junction held 3 bases outside the gene matches. Note on this clone: What it binds is unknown. The sample carries other DNA sequences with the same CDR3.

The origin of this receptor is a man younger than 40 in good health. Sequenced sample: naive CD8+ T cells sorted from blood. The chain recombines TRBV18 with TRBJ2-7, with 12 bases identical to TRBD2. CDR3 sequence: CASSSGTSGYEQYF. In nucleotides, the CDR3 is TGTGCCAGCTCATCCGGGACTAGCGGGTACGAGCAGTACTTC.